Listed below are T cell receptor beta chains from one sample, sequenced in a study of blood T cell repertoires in COVID-19. The table came from immunoSEQ multiplex PCR; TCRdb's copy has only in-frame clones and leaves some out. The sample contains a few hundred thousand clones, 88% of which appear only once. Sequencing was performed on PBMCs or T cells enriched from blood (not recorded which). The receptors derive from a woman aged 55-75 years in a cohort exposed to, infected with or recovered from COVID-19 (not recorded which). Both conserved end residues are part of each CDR3. Each record gives: V gene, clone size, D gene, J gene, CDR3 DNA, CDR3 protein. D genes are given only for firm matches. Size is omitted from some rows. Given values are once, few, many or a class for expanded clones.

>TRBV19|few|NA|TRBJ2-4
TGTGCCAGTAGGGACATACTAGCCAAAAACATTCAGTACTTC
CASRDILAKNIQYF
>TRBV2|NA|TRBD1|TRBJ2-2
TGTGCCAGCAGGGGGACAGGGTTCGGCGGGGAGCTGTTTTTT
CASRGTGFGGELFF
>TRBV19|NA|NA|TRBJ1-5
TGTGCCAGTAGTATGGAGGCCCCTTATAGCAATCAGCCCCAGCATTTT
CASSMEAPYSNQPQHF
>TRBV5-4|NA|NA|TRBJ2-3
TGTGCCAGCAGCTTGTCACCAGGGGACGACACAGATACGCAGTATTTT
CASSLSPGDDTDTQYF
>TRBV3-1/TRBV3-2|NA|NA|TRBJ1-5
TGTGCCAGCAGCCAAGGTTACAATCAGCCCCAGCATTTT
CASSQGYNQPQHF
>TRBV3-1/TRBV3-2|once|TRBD2|TRBJ2-7
TGTGCCAGCAGCCTCTGGACTAGTGGTTACGAGCAGTACTTC
CASSLWTSGYEQYF
>TRBV30|NA|TRBD2|TRBJ2-7
TGTGCCTGGAGTGTCCTAAGCGGGAGGGTCTACGAGCAGTACTTC
CAWSVLSGRVYEQYF
>TRBV20-1|NA|NA|TRBJ2-3
TGCAGTGTCTCACAGGGTGATACGCAGTATTTT
CSVSQGDTQYF
>TRBV3-1/TRBV3-2|NA|NA|TRBJ2-7
TGTGCCAGCAGCCCGTCGCCCGGGAACTCCTACGAGCAGTACTTC
CASSPSPGNSYEQYF
>TRBV5-1|NA|TRBD1|TRBJ2-4
TGCGCCAGCAGCCCCCGACAGGGGGCACAAAACATTCAGTACTTC
CASSPRQGAQNIQYF
>TRBV28|many|NA|TRBJ2-2
TGTGCCAGCAGTTTCGGAGGGGTGGTAACCGGGGAGCTGTTTTTT
CASSFGGVVTGELFF
>TRBV2|NA|TRBD1|TRBJ1-3
TGTGCCAGCAGGACGACAGGGAACACTGGAAACACCATATATTTT
CASRTTGNTGNTIYF
>TRBV14|few|TRBD1|TRBJ1-1
TGTGCCAGCAGCCAAGAGAGGACAGGGTGGAGGAGGACTGAAGCTTTCTTT
CASSQERTGWRRTEAFF
>TRBV5-1|NA|TRBD1|TRBJ2-5
TGCGCCAGCAGCCGGACAGGACAAGAGACCCAGTACTTC
CASSRTGQETQYF
>TRBV6-5|few|TRBD1|TRBJ2-1
TGTGCCAGCAGAAGGACAGGGGGCAATGAGCAGTTCTTC
CASRRTGGNEQFF
>TRBV18|NA|TRBD1|TRBJ1-6
TGTGCCAGCTCACCCTCGGACAGGGGTAATTCACCCCTCCACTTT
CASSPSDRGNSPLHF
>TRBV7-9|NA|TRBD2|TRBJ2-3
TGTGCCAGCAGCCCGCCAGGGACTAGCGACTATATTACGCAGTATTTT
CASSPPGTSDYITQYF
>TRBV7-9|NA|NA|TRBJ2-7
TGTGCCAGCAGCTTAAAGGGAGCTAGCGCGAATACCTACGAGCAGTACTTC
CASSLKGASANTYEQYF
>TRBV15|NA|TRBD1|TRBJ2-1
TGTGCCACCAGCAGAGGACAGGGTCCTGAGCAGTTCTTC
CATSRGQGPEQFF
>TRBV18|once|TRBD1|TRBJ2-3
TGTGCCAGCTCACCAGCCGGGACAGAGACAGATACGCAGTATTTT
CASSPAGTETDTQYF
>TRBV5-1|once|NA|TRBJ2-7
TGCGCCAGCAGCTATGACTTAACCTACGAGCAGTACTTC
CASSYDLTYEQYF
>TRBV19|NA|TRBD1|TRBJ1-5
TGTGCCAGTAGTATCAGGAGGGGACAGGAGGGGAGCCAGCATTTT
CASSIRRGQEGSQHF
>TRBV10-3|NA|TRBD1|TRBJ1-1
TGTGCCATCAGTGAGTCCCAGGGGGTCGCTGAAGCTTTCTTT
CAISESQGVAEAFF
>TRBV5-1|NA|TRBD2|TRBJ2-5
TGCGCCAGCAGCTACGCGGGAGTAGAGACCCAGTACTTC
CASSYAGVETQYF
>TRBV6-5|NA|NA|TRBJ2-7
TGTGCCAGCAGTCCGGCGAGCGGGTACGAGCAGTACTTC
CASSPASGYEQYF
>TRBV2|NA|TRBD2|TRBJ2-2
TGTGCCAGCATGCGGCGGGAGGCCACCGGGGAGCTGTTTTTT
CASMRREATGELFF
>TRBV7-2|NA|NA|TRBJ1-4
TGTGCCAGCAGCACCTACAGTAATGAAAAACTGTTTTTT
CASSTYSNEKLFF
>TRBV27|NA|TRBD2|TRBJ2-7
TGTGCCTCCGGGGAGGGAGAAGCATCCTACGAGCAGTACTTC
CASGEGEASYEQYF
>TRBV5-1|NA|TRBD1|TRBJ2-3
TGCGCCAGCACCCCGGGACAGCCACTCGATACGCAGTATTTT
CASTPGQPLDTQYF
>TRBV5-1|few|NA|TRBJ1-1
TGCGCCAGCAGCTTGGGGGGCACCACTGAAGCTTTCTTT
CASSLGGTTEAFF
>TRBV2|NA|NA|TRBJ1-5
TGTGCCAGCAGTGAATACGATAGGAGTCAGCCCCAGCATTTT
CASSEYDRSQPQHF
>TRBV6-5|once|TRBD1|TRBJ1-2
TGTGCCAGCAGTCCCGGACAGGGGAATCGGTATGGCTACACCTTC
CASSPGQGNRYGYTF
>TRBV18|NA|NA|TRBJ2-7
TGTGCCAGCTCACCCAATTACAGCTCCTACGAGCAGTACTTC
CASSPNYSSYEQYF
>TRBV23-1|NA|TRBD1|TRBJ1-1
TGCGCCAGCAGTCACAACGGACAGGGACGACTTAGGACTGAAGCTTTCTTT
CASSHNGQGRLRTEAFF
>TRBV28|NA|NA|TRBJ2-7
TGTGCCAGCAGTTTAGCCCGGGTTCTAGGGGACGAGCAGTACTTC
CASSLARVLGDEQYF
>TRBV28|NA|NA|TRBJ1-3
TGTGCCAGCAGTTTGGGGGGGCCTTCTGGAAACACCATATATTTT
CASSLGGPSGNTIYF
>TRBV6-5|NA|NA|TRBJ2-1
TGTGCCAGCAGTTACGACGGGGGACCCTACAATGAGCAGTTCTTC
CASSYDGGPYNEQFF
>TRBV9|NA|TRBD1|TRBJ2-7
TGTGCCAGCAGCGCTCGACAGGGGGGAGGCGAGCAGTACTTC
CASSARQGGGEQYF
>TRBV7-2|NA|NA|TRBJ2-2
TGTGCCAGCAGCTTACGGCAGGGTGGCACCGGGGAGCTGTTTTTT
CASSLRQGGTGELFF
>TRBV10-1|NA|TRBD1|TRBJ2-2
TGCGCCAGCAGCATAGACAGGGGAAGGACCGGGGAGCTGTTTTTT
CASSIDRGRTGELFF
>TRBV19|NA|NA|TRBJ1-1
TGTGCCAGTAGTATAGTAGGGGGGGACACTGAAGCTTTCTTT
CASSIVGGDTEAFF
>TRBV18|NA|TRBD1|TRBJ1-2
TGTGCCAGCTCACCCCAAGGACAGGCATCGTATGGTGGCTACACCTTC
CASSPQGQASYGGYTF
>TRBV7-9|NA|NA|TRBJ1-5
TGTGCCAGCAGCCCCCAGGGGCGATCGGGACAGCCCCAGCATTTT
CASSPQGRSGQPQHF
>TRBV5-1|NA|TRBD1|TRBJ2-7
TGCGCCAGTAGGGGACAGGGGTTGTACGAGCAGTACTTC
CASRGQGLYEQYF
>TRBV28|NA|NA|TRBJ1-6
TGTGCCAGCAGTTTTATATGGACAGCTAATAATTCACCCCTCCACTTT
CASSFIWTANNSPLHF
>TRBV5-6|NA|TRBD1|TRBJ1-2
TGTGCCAGCAGCCCCGGGACAGTCTATGGCTACACCTTC
CASSPGTVYGYTF